This T cell receptor beta chain was captured in a study of PD-1 blockade in mismatch repair-deficient tumors. Sequencing was performed with immunoSEQ multiplex PCR; in TCRdb, only in-frame clones are kept and a portion is missing. Of 40,000 or so clones listed, roughly 77% were seen once; the top ten hold 22%. Germline CDR1 is SGHRS and CDR2 is YFSETQ. V gave up 1 base and J gave up 4 bases, with 11 bases separating them. This CDR3 contains 14 residues. Mismatch repair deficiency was confirmed in all patients, by PCR or immunohistochemistry. TCR sequencing covered a few patients who responded to pembrolizumab.

Sequencing was performed on peripheral blood, taken 4 weeks after starting pembrolizumab. The V and J genes are TRBV5-1 and TRBJ1-1; D uncertain. This TCR came from an adult with mismatch repair-deficient cancer. The CDR3: CASSLLDHITEAFF. The DNA for the CDR3 is TGCGCCAGCAGCTTGTTAGATCATATCACTGAAGCTTTCTTT. The complete variable domain, with remaining parts taken from reference TRBV5-1 and TRBJ1-1, reads KAGVTQTPRYLIKTRGQQVTLSCSPISGHRSVSWYQQTPGQGLQFLFEYFSETQRNKGNFPGRFSGRQFSNSRSEMNVSTLELGDSALYLCASSLLDHITEAFFGQGTRLTVV.